The clone carrying this T cell receptor (beta chain) was found a few times. This sample is part of a study of response to subunit inactivated influenza vaccine. TCRdb analysed the RT-PCR reads with MiXCR anew, one entry per CDR3 protein. The top ten hold around 12% of the sample, which has about 520,000 distinct CDR3 sequences, roughly 9.8% seen once. This CDR3 has 17 residues. The V segment lost 6 bases and the J segment 0 bases; nucleotides outside the gene matches: 11. The clonotype originates from a man aged 50 to 60 who received an inactivated influenza vaccine. The sample here was PBMCs from blood, taken about 40 days after vaccination. The gene calls are TRBV12-3 or TRBV12-4 and TRBJ2-3, with 8 bases fitting TRBD2. The CDR3 protein is CASRSWGSGTSTDTQYF. The CDR3 DNA follows: TGTGCCAGCAGGTCGTGGGGTAGCGGGACTAGCACAGATACGCAGTATTTT.